These 7 T cell receptor beta chains were all obtained from the same sample, sequenced in a study of low-dose radiotherapy and immunotherapy resistance in tumors. First-strand cDNA relied on TRAV- and TRBV-specific primers spanning alpha and beta chains. PCR amplification of the TCRs was performed with Phusion for about 20 PCR cycles, and it relied on a constant-region primer together with a V-primer adapter. TCRdb ran MiXCR on the reads and lists one entry per CDR3 protein. The sample lists around 13,000 distinct CDR3 sequences, more than 65% occurring once. These TCRs come from a human donor with advanced metastatic prostate, ovarian, gallbladder or colorectal cancer (not recorded which). This table probably holds off-target reads from a library built for another chain.

V and J are TRBV12-3 or TRBV12-4 and TRBJ2-1; perhaps TRBD2 as D (5 bases). The CDR3 loop spans 14 amino acids. V gave up 4 bases and J gave up 4 bases, with 11 bases separating them. CDR3 bases: TGTGCCAGCAGTTGGACTCGGCGATACAATGAGCAGTTCTTC. Translating it yields CASSWTRRYNEQFF.

V gene TRBV4-1 combines with J gene TRBJ1-3; no firm D call. CDR3 size: 14 residues. Germline-derived CDR1 and CDR2 are MGHRA and YSYEKL. Trimming shortened V by 0 bases and J by 3 bases, and 6 bases separated the two germline ends. As DNA, the CDR3 is TGCGCCAGCAGCCAAGAAGGGTTTGGAAACACCATATATTTT. Protein: CASSQEGFGNTIYF.

The rearrangement uses TRBV11-2 and TRBJ2-5; 10 bases fit TRBD2. The CDR3 has 16 residues. V dropped 2 bases and J dropped 4; count of bases not matched to a gene: 7. Germline CDR1 and CDR2: SGHAT and FQNNGV. CDR3 DNA: TGTGCCAGCAGCTTAACAGCGGGGGGGCTCTCAGAGACCCAGTACTTC. Protein: CASSLTAGGLSETQYF.

The rearrangement joins TRBV5-4 to TRBJ1-1, with no clear D. This CDR3 spans 13 amino acids. Germline CDR1 and CDR2: SGHNT and YYREEE (reference sequence). With 1 base removed from V and 1 base from J, the gap between germline ends came to 5 bases. CDR3 in amino acids: CASSLKGNTEAFF. CDR3 bases: TGTGCCAGCAGCTTGAAGGGGAACACTGAAGCTTTCTTT.

The chain combines TRBV6-8 with TRBJ2-7, with 7 nucleotides matching TRBD2. Germline V lookup: CDR1 MNHGY, CDR2 SAAAGT. CDR3 size: 15 residues. Trimming cost V 4 bases and J 4 bases; bases outside gene matches: 10. CDR3 in DNA: TGTGCCAGCAGTTGGCGCGGGACTAACGCTTACGAGCAGTACTTC. Its translation: CASSWRGTNAYEQYF.

The chain carries TRBV20-1 and TRBJ1-1, with D perhaps matching TRBD1 (5 bases). The germline gives CDR1 DFQATT, CDR2 SNEGSKA (reference sequence). The CDR3 sequence is 13 residues long. The ends were cut back, 3 bases at V and 5 bases at J, with 13 bases in the middle. The CDR3, as DNA: TGCAGTGCTAGCTTTAGGGGAGGGACTGAAGCTTTCTTT. Amino acids: CSASFRGGTEAFF.

V is TRBV5-8 and J is TRBJ2-1; D not resolved. The CDR3 is made up of 13 amino acids. Trimming pared 1 base from V and 6 bases from J, leaving 8 bases between. The germline CDR1 and CDR2 sequences are SGHTS and YDEGEE. The CDR3 DNA is TGTGCCAGCAGCTTGAGAGTGTCCAATGAGCAGTTCTTC. Translation gives CASSLRVSNEQFF.